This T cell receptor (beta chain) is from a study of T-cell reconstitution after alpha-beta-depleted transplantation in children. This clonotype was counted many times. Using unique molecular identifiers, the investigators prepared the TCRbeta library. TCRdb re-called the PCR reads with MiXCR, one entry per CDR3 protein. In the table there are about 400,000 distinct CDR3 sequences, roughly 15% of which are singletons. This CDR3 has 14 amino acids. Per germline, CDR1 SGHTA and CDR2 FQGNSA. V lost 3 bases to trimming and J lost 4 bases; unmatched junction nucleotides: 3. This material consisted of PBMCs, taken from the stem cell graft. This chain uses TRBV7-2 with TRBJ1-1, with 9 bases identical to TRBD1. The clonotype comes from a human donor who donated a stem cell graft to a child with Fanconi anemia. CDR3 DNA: TGTGCCAGCAGCTTCGACAGGGGGGTCACTGAAGCTTTCTTT. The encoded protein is CASSFDRGVTEAFF. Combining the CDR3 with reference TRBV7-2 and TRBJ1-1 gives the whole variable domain GAGVSQSPSNKVTEKGKDVELRCDPISGHTALYWYRQSLGQGLEFLIYFQGNSAPDKSGLPSDRFSAERTGGSVSTLTIQRTQQEDSAVYLCASSFDRGVTEAFFGQGTRLTVV.